A selection of T cell receptor beta chains follows, all from one sample in a study of breast tumors, draining lymph nodes, adjacent tissues. TCRdb processed the multiplex PCR reads anew with MiXCR; each CDR3 protein has one entry. This table holds approximately 280,000 distinct CDR3 sequences, around 30% found once. The sample taken for sequencing was axillary lymph node tissue. The receptors originated from a female donor with breast cancer. Some clones in this sample may be carry-over from other donors' samples. The CDR3 runs from the conserved cysteine through the conserved F or W. The order of the fields is V gene, clone size, D gene, J gene, CDR3 DNA, CDR3 protein. D genes are given only for firm matches. The size entry is marked missing in some rows and otherwise reads once, few, many or a size class.

v_gene: TRBV25-1
abundance: .
d_gene: TRBD1
j_gene: TRBJ1-1
CDR3nt: TGTGCCAGCAGACTCACTCCACGACAGGGCACTGAAGCTTTCTTT
CDR3aa: CASRLTPRQGTEAFF

v_gene: TRBV20-1
abundance: few
d_gene: .
j_gene: TRBJ1-6
CDR3nt: TGCAGTGCTAGGCCACCTCAGGGCAGGGCTGGGTCACCCCTCCACTTT
CDR3aa: CSARPPQGRAGSPLHF

v_gene: TRBV12-3/TRBV12-4
abundance: many
d_gene: TRBD2
j_gene: TRBJ2-2
CDR3nt: TGTGCCAGCGATCGGGGAGGGGCCGGGGAGCTGTTTTTT
CDR3aa: CASDRGGAGELFF

v_gene: TRBV29-1
abundance: many
d_gene: .
j_gene: TRBJ2-7
CDR3nt: TGCAGCGTTGGGGACACGAGCAGAGGGCAGCAGTACTTC
CDR3aa: CSVGDTSRGQQYF

v_gene: TRBV6-5
abundance: many
d_gene: .
j_gene: TRBJ1-5
CDR3nt: TGTGCCAGCAGTTACAATGGCTATAGCAATCAGCCCCAGCATTTT
CDR3aa: CASSYNGYSNQPQHF

v_gene: TRBV29-1
abundance: .
d_gene: TRBD1
j_gene: TRBJ2-1
CDR3nt: TGCAGCGTCGAAACTGACAGGGGGCTCAATGAGCAGTTCTTC
CDR3aa: CSVETDRGLNEQFF

v_gene: TRBV10-1
abundance: .
d_gene: TRBD2
j_gene: TRBJ2-1
CDR3nt: TGCGCCAGAGGGGGGGTGACTAGCGGGAGCGATGAGCGGTTCTTC
CDR3aa: CARGGVTSGSDERFF

v_gene: TRBV3-1
abundance: .
d_gene: .
j_gene: TRBJ1-6
CDR3nt: TGTGCCAGCAGTGTCGGACTTGCTCTTTCACCCCTCCACTTT
CDR3aa: CASSVGLALSPLHF

v_gene: TRBV6-2/TRBV6-3
abundance: few
d_gene: .
j_gene: TRBJ1-6
CDR3nt: TGTGCCAGCAGTCACGGACAGCCTAATTCACCCCTCCACTTT
CDR3aa: CASSHGQPNSPLHF

v_gene: TRBV5-1
abundance: .
d_gene: .
j_gene: TRBJ2-5
CDR3nt: TGCGCCAGCAGCTTGGCGGGCGGAAGGACCGGAGAGACCCAGTACTTC
CDR3aa: CASSLAGGRTGETQYF

v_gene: TRBV4-2
abundance: many
d_gene: .
j_gene: TRBJ2-7
CDR3nt: TGTGCCAGCAGCCGCGAGGTCCGCGGCCCCTTATCGGGTACGGAGGGCGAGCAGTACTTC
CDR3aa: CASSREVRGPLSGTEGEQYF

v_gene: TRBV6-5
abundance: .
d_gene: .
j_gene: TRBJ2-1
CDR3nt: TGTGCCAGCAGTCACCGGGGTCCTAGTGGACGGGAATTGGACAATGAGCAGTTCTTC
CDR3aa: CASSHRGPSGRELDNEQFF

v_gene: TRBV28
abundance: few
d_gene: TRBD2
j_gene: TRBJ2-2
CDR3nt: TGTGCCAGCAGCTCACCGTTAGCGGGAGTAACCGGGGAGCTGTTTTTT
CDR3aa: CASSSPLAGVTGELFF

v_gene: TRBV12-5
abundance: many
d_gene: .
j_gene: TRBJ2-3
CDR3nt: TGTGCTAGTGGTCCCTTACCCACAGGGTACACGCAGTATTTT
CDR3aa: CASGPLPTGYTQYF

v_gene: TRBV19
abundance: many
d_gene: TRBD2
j_gene: TRBJ2-1
CDR3nt: TGTGCCAGTAGTGGCAATAGCGGGAGGGCCTACAATGAGCAGTTCTTC
CDR3aa: CASSGNSGRAYNEQFF

v_gene: TRBV28
abundance: many
d_gene: .
j_gene: TRBJ1-4
CDR3nt: TGTGCCAGCAGGGAGGGGAGAGAAAAACTGTTTTTT
CDR3aa: CASREGREKLFF

v_gene: TRBV29-1
abundance: many
d_gene: .
j_gene: TRBJ2-2
CDR3nt: TGCAGCGTTGATCTTGTTTTGGGGGGAACCGGGGAGCTGTTTTTT
CDR3aa: CSVDLVLGGTGELFF

v_gene: TRBV19
abundance: many
d_gene: .
j_gene: TRBJ2-1
CDR3nt: TGTGCCAGTAGTATTCAGATGCCTGCCTACAATGAGCAGTTCTTC
CDR3aa: CASSIQMPAYNEQFF

v_gene: TRBV6-5
abundance: many
d_gene: .
j_gene: TRBJ2-2
CDR3nt: TGTGCCAGCAGTTTCGGATCCGGGGAGCTGTTTTTT
CDR3aa: CASSFGSGELFF

v_gene: TRBV11-2
abundance: .
d_gene: .
j_gene: TRBJ2-5
CDR3nt: TGTGCCAGCAGCTTTACCGGGACAACTCAAGAGACCCAGTACTTC
CDR3aa: CASSFTGTTQETQYF

v_gene: TRBV6-2/TRBV6-3
abundance: few
d_gene: TRBD2
j_gene: TRBJ2-5
CDR3nt: TGTGCCAGCACCGTAAGGCGGGAGGGCGGGGAGACCCAGTACTTC
CDR3aa: CASTVRREGGETQYF

v_gene: TRBV7-2
abundance: many
d_gene: TRBD1
j_gene: TRBJ2-2
CDR3nt: TGTGCCAGCAGCCTGCAGACAGGGAGTACCGGGGAGCTGTTTTTT
CDR3aa: CASSLQTGSTGELFF

v_gene: TRBV11-2
abundance: many
d_gene: .
j_gene: TRBJ2-3
CDR3nt: TGTGCCAGCAGCCCCCGGAGACCCGAGCGCACAGATACGCAGTATTTT
CDR3aa: CASSPRRPERTDTQYF

v_gene: TRBV15
abundance: .
d_gene: TRBD2
j_gene: TRBJ2-3
CDR3nt: TGTGCCACCAGCAGAGATCGGCTAGCGGGAGGGAGCACAGATACGCAGTATTTT
CDR3aa: CATSRDRLAGGSTDTQYF

v_gene: TRBV19
abundance: many
d_gene: .
j_gene: TRBJ1-2
CDR3nt: TGTGCCAGTACCGGCAGCTTCGATCATCGCTACACCTTC
CDR3aa: CASTGSFDHRYTF

v_gene: TRBV5-1
abundance: .
d_gene: TRBD2
j_gene: TRBJ2-1
CDR3nt: TGCGCCAGCAGCCACTACGTCGGGGGGGGCAATGAGCAGTTCTTC
CDR3aa: CASSHYVGGGNEQFF

v_gene: TRBV9
abundance: many
d_gene: TRBD1
j_gene: TRBJ1-2
CDR3nt: TGTGCCAGCAGCCTGGACAGGGGGCGGGCTAACTATGGCTACACCTTC
CDR3aa: CASSLDRGRANYGYTF

v_gene: TRBV20-1
abundance: .
d_gene: TRBD2
j_gene: TRBJ2-3
CDR3nt: TGCAGTGCTCCTCTCGTCCCGGGACTAGCGGGAGCTGGGGATACGCAGTATTTT
CDR3aa: CSAPLVPGLAGAGDTQYF

v_gene: TRBV6-5
abundance: once
d_gene: .
j_gene: TRBJ1-2
CDR3nt: TGTGCCAGCAGTTATATCGGGGGGCCGGGATTTAACTATGGCCACACCTTC
CDR3aa: CASSYIGGPGFNYGHTF

v_gene: TRBV11-2
abundance: .
d_gene: .
j_gene: TRBJ2-1
CDR3nt: TGTGCCAGTAGCACCGGGACCTACAATGACCAGTTCTTC
CDR3aa: CASSTGTYNDQFF

v_gene: TRBV5-1
abundance: many
d_gene: .
j_gene: TRBJ2-2
CDR3nt: TGCGCCAGCAGCTTGCATTCCGGAGGGACTTCAGTATACACCGGGGAGCTGTTTTTT
CDR3aa: CASSLHSGGTSVYTGELFF

v_gene: TRBV5-5
abundance: many
d_gene: .
j_gene: TRBJ2-7
CDR3nt: TGTGCCAGCAGCTTCTTTCAGGGGAGCTCCTACGAGCAGTACTTC
CDR3aa: CASSFFQGSSYEQYF

v_gene: TRBV11-3
abundance: many
d_gene: .
j_gene: TRBJ2-1
CDR3nt: TGTGCCAGCACGGTTCGGGGTCAGGACAATGAGCAGTTCTTC
CDR3aa: CASTVRGQDNEQFF

v_gene: TRBV6-1
abundance: .
d_gene: .
j_gene: TRBJ2-3
CDR3nt: TGTGCCAGCAGCCAATCCTTAGGGGGACGGAGCACAGATACGCAGTATTTT
CDR3aa: CASSQSLGGRSTDTQYF

v_gene: TRBV20-1
abundance: many
d_gene: .
j_gene: TRBJ1-2
CDR3nt: TGCAGTGCTAGTGGCAGACAATATGGCTACACCTTC
CDR3aa: CSASGRQYGYTF

v_gene: TRBV12-3/TRBV12-4
abundance: few
d_gene: .
j_gene: TRBJ1-4
CDR3nt: TGTGCCAGCAGTTTCACGGGCGGGCGGTTTGAAAAACTGTTTTTT
CDR3aa: CASSFTGGRFEKLFF

v_gene: TRBV7-2
abundance: .
d_gene: TRBD2
j_gene: TRBJ2-3
CDR3nt: TGTGCCAGCAGCCCCTTAGCGGGAGGCCGGACAGATACGCAGTATTTT
CDR3aa: CASSPLAGGRTDTQYF

v_gene: TRBV9
abundance: once
d_gene: .
j_gene: TRBJ2-5
CDR3nt: TGTGCCAGCAACGCGGGGACAGCTAAAGAGACCCAGTACTTC
CDR3aa: CASNAGTAKETQYF

v_gene: TRBV5-4
abundance: many
d_gene: TRBD2
j_gene: TRBJ2-1
CDR3nt: TGTGCCAGCAGCTTCTTACTAGCGGGAGGACGTGAGCAGTTCTTC
CDR3aa: CASSFLLAGGREQFF